The next 15 T cell receptor beta chains were all read from a single sample in a study of CD8+CD57+ T cells in acquired aplastic anemia. Genomic DNA, the template, was used for profiling of the TCR beta VDJ and CDR3. TCRdb analysed the reads with MiXCR anew, one entry per CDR3 protein. The data hold 150,000 to 200,000 distinct CDR3 sequences, with 50% to 75% observed a single time. The specimen was sorted CD4+, CD8+, or CD8+CD57+ T cells (not recorded which) from PBMCs. Receptors were obtained from a human donor with severe aplastic anemia or a healthy control (not recorded which).

The rearrangement links TRBV7-9 to TRBJ2-7; a possible D gene is TRBD2 (6 bases). Trimming stripped 8 bases from V and 2 bases from J, with 13 bases between. This CDR3 comprises 13 residues. Germline-derived CDR1 and CDR2 are SEHNR and FQNEAQ (reference sequence). The CDR3 reads CASGGTDTYEQYF. CDR3 DNA: TGTGCCAGCGGGGGGACCGATACCTACGAGCAGTACTTC.

In its sample, this clonotype was seen once. V and J are TRBV10-3 and TRBJ2-3; 8 bases are shared with TRBD2. This CDR3 spans 15 amino acids. Germline trimming cut 6 bases from V and 0 bases from J; bases unmatched to any gene: 5. Looked up from germline, CDR1 is ENHRY and CDR2 is SYGVKD. CDR3 coding DNA: TGTGCCATCAGCTCCTTAGCGGGGAGCACAGATACGCAGTATTTT. Translated: CAISSLAGSTDTQYF.

The chain joins TRBV7-8 to TRBJ2-7, with 9 bases fitting TRBD1. The germline V gene has CDR1 SGHVS and CDR2 FQNEAQ. V lost 5 bases and J lost 7; bases outside the gene matches: 3. The CDR3 runs to 12 residues. The CDR3: CASSVQGAEQYF. CDR3 nucleotide sequence: TGTGCCAGCAGCGTACAGGGGGCGGAGCAGTACTTC.

This clonotype has only one observation. The rearrangement joins TRBV7-2 to TRBJ2-2; D gene unclear. Trimming took off 8 bases at V and 6 bases at J, with 7 bases between the two ends. This CDR3 is 11 amino acids long. Germline CDR1 is SGHTA and CDR2 is FQGNSA. CDR3 sequence: CASVRSGELFF. The CDR3 nucleotides are TGTGCCAGCGTGAGATCCGGGGAGCTGTTTTTT.

J is TRBJ1-5 and V is TRBV20-1; 11 bases match TRBD1. Germline CDR1 reads DFQATT; CDR2 reads SNEGSKA (reference sequence). CDR3 length: 15 amino acids. V lost 6 bases to trimming and J lost 6 bases; unmatched junction nucleotides: 10. CDR3 bases: TGCAGTGCCATAGAGGGGACAGGGGGAGCTCAGCCCCAGCATTTT. It specifies CSAIEGTGGAQPQHF.

The chain links TRBV12-3 or TRBV12-4 to TRBJ1-1; D gene unclear. The CDR3 is made up of 13 amino acids. V lost 4 bases, J lost 0 bases, and 6 bases lay in between. CDR3 sequence: CASSSKVNTEAFF. CDR3 DNA: TGTGCCAGCAGTTCAAAGGTGAACACTGAAGCTTTCTTT.

The chain uses TRBV9 and TRBJ1-1, with a tentative D call TRBD1 (5 bases). The CDR3 is 14 residues long. V lost 0 bases and J lost 9, with 15 bases in between. Looked up from germline, CDR1 is SGDLS and CDR2 is YYNGEE. This CDR3 reads CASSVATGQYKAFF. The CDR3 coding sequence is TGTGCCAGCAGCGTAGCTACGGGGCAGTACAAAGCTTTCTTT. Full variable domain (remainder filled in from reference TRBV9 and TRBJ1-1): DSGVTQTPKHLITATGQRVTLRCSPRSGDLSVYWYQQSLDQGLQFLIQYYNGEERAKGNILERFSAQQFPDLHSELNLSSLELGDSALYFCASSVATGQYKAFFGQGTRLTVV.

This clonotype was counted at least ten times. The chain links TRBV5-5 to TRBJ1-1; TRBD1 might be the D (5 bases). Germline V gene data show CDR1 as SGHKS and CDR2 as YYEKEE (reference sequence). CDR3 length equals 12 residues. V was trimmed by 2 bases and J by 8 bases, leaving 10 bases between them. CDR3 bases: TGTGCCAGCAGCTTAGGGACGTACGAAGCTTTCTTT. Its protein product is CASSLGTYEAFF.

The table lists this clonotype with a few counts. The chain combines TRBV7-2 with TRBJ1-4; D may be TRBD1 (6 bases). The V gene lost 1 base and the J gene lost 8 bases, with 8 bases spanning the gap. The CDR3 is 13 amino acids. Per germline, CDR1 SGHTA and CDR2 FQGNSA. The DNA for the CDR3 is TGTGCCAGCAGCTTAGGGACAGCAGAAAAACTGTTTTTT. It codes for CASSLGTAEKLFF.

The V call is TRBV24-1, the J call TRBJ1-2; TRBD1 might be the D (6 bases). Germline V gives CDR1 KGHDR, CDR2 SFDVKD. Trimming stripped 3 bases from V and 2 bases from J, with 9 bases between. The CDR3 spans 14 residues. CDR3 amino acids: CATSDTGRNYGYTF. The CDR3 DNA follows: TGTGCCACCAGTGATACAGGGAGGAACTATGGCTACACCTTC.

The chain is built from TRBV5-5 and TRBJ2-7, with 15 bases identical to TRBD2. CDR3 size: 16 residues. CDR1 is SGHKS and CDR2 is YYEKEE in the germline V gene (reference sequence). V shed 9 bases and J 6 bases; nucleotides not matched to a gene: 13. The CDR3 region is CATAHGLAGGRSEQYF. The CDR3 nucleotides are TGTGCCACCGCTCACGGACTAGCGGGGGGGCGCAGCGAGCAGTACTTC.

The rearrangement joins TRBV25-1 to TRBJ2-5; D possibly matches TRBD1 or TRBD2 (6 bases each). Trimming took off 4 bases at V and 4 bases at J, with 10 bases between the two ends. CDR3 size: 13 residues. From germline, CDR1 is MGHDK and CDR2 SYGVNS. As DNA, the CDR3 is TGTGCCAGCAGTGCCCCGGGGGCAGAGACCCAGTACTTC. It codes for CASSAPGAETQYF.

The chain recombines TRBV29-1 with TRBJ2-3, with 8 bases fitting TRBD2. Germline-derived CDR1 and CDR2 are SQVTM and ANQGSEA. The CDR3 contains 15 residues. The V and J ends lost 4 bases and 2 bases, in that order; junction bases with no gene match: 8. CDR3 protein: CSVVVLAGNTDTQYF. DNA for the CDR3: TGCAGCGTTGTCGTTCTAGCGGGTAACACAGATACGCAGTATTTT.

The chain joins TRBV19 to TRBJ2-4; a weak D match, TRBD1 (5 bases). Germline V gene sequence: CDR1 LNHDA, CDR2 SQIVND (reference sequence). The ends were cut back, 1 base at V and 13 bases at J, with 14 bases in the middle. There are 13 residues in the CDR3. CDR3 DNA: TGTGCCAGTAGTATAGCCCCAGGGAATTACCAGTACTTC. The encoded protein is CASSIAPGNYQYF.

The sample holds many counts of this clonotype. The J gene is TRBJ2-1, the V gene TRBV20-1, with D unclear. Trimming shortened V by 0 bases and J by 2 bases, and 17 bases separated the two germline ends. This CDR3 has 17 amino acids. Germline V lookup: CDR1 DFQATT, CDR2 SNEGSKA (reference sequence). The CDR3 spells CSARDPQAVDTYNEQFF. CDR3 in DNA: TGCAGTGCTAGAGATCCCCAGGCAGTTGATACCTACAATGAGCAGTTCTTC.